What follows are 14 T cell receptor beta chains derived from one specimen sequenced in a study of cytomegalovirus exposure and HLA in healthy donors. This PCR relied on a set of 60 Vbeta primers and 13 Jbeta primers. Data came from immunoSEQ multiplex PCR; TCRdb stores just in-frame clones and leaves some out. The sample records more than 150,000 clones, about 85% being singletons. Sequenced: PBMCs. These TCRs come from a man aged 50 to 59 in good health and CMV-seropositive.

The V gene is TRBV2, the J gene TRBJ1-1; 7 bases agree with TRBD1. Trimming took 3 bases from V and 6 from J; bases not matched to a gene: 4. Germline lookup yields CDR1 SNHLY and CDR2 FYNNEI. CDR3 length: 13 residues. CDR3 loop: CASSDTGEAEAFF. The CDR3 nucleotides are TGTGCCAGCAGTGATACAGGGGAGGCTGAAGCTTTCTTT.

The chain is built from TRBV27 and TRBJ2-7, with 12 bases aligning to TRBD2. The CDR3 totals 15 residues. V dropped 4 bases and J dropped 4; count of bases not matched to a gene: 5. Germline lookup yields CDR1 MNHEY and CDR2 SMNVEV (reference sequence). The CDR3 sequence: CASSSLAGGRYEQYF. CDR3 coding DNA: TGTGCCAGCAGTTCCCTAGCGGGAGGGAGGTACGAGCAGTACTTC.

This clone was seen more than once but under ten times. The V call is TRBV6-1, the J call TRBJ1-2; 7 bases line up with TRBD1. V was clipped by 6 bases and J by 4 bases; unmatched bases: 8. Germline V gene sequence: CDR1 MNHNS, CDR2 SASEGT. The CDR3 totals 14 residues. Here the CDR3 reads CASSGDRGFYGYTF. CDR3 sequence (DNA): TGTGCCAGCAGCGGGGACAGAGGTTTCTATGGCTACACCTTC.

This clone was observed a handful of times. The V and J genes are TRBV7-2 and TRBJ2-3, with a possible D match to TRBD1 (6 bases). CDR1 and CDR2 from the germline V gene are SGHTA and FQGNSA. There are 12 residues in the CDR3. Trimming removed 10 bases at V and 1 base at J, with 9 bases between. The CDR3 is CATRTGTDTQYF. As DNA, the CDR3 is TGTGCCACCCGGACAGGCACAGATACGCAGTATTTT.

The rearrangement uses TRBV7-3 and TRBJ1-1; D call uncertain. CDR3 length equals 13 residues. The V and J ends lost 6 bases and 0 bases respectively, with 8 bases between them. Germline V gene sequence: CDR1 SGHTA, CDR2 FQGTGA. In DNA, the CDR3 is TGTGCCAGCAGGTATACAGTGAACACTGAAGCTTTCTTT. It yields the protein CASRYTVNTEAFF.

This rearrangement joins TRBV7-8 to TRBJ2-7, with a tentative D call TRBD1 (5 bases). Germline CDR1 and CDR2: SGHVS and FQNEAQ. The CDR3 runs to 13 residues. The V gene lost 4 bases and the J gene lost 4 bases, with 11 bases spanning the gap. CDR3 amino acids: CASSSVQAYEQYF. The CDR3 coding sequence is TGTGCCAGCAGCTCAGTACAGGCTTACGAGCAGTACTTC.

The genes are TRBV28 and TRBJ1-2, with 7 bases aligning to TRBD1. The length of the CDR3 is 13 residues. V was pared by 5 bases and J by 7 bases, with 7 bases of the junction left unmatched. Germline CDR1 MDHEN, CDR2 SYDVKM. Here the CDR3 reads CASSPLDRAGYTF. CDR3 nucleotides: TGTGCCAGCAGTCCGCTCGACAGGGCTGGCTACACCTTC.

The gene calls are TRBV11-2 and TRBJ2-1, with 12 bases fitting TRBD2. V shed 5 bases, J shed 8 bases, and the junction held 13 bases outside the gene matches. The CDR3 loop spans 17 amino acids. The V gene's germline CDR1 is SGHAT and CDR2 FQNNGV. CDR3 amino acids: CASSPLRTSGTSHEQFF. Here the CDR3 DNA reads TGTGCCAGCAGCCCATTGAGGACTAGCGGGACTTCCCATGAGCAGTTCTTC.

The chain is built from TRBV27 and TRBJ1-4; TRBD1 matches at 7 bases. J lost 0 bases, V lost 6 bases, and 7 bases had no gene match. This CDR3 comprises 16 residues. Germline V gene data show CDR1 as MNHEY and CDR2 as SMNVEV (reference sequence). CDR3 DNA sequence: TGTGCCAGCAGCTACGGGACAGCGCCAACTAATGAAAAACTGTTTTTT. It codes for CASSYGTAPTNEKLFF.

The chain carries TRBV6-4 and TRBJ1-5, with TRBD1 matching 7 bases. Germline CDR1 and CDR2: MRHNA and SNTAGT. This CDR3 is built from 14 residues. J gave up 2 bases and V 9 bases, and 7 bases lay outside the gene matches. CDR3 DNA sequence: TGTGCCAGGTTTGGACAGGAGCGCAATCAGCCCCAGCATTTT. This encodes CARFGQERNQPQHF.

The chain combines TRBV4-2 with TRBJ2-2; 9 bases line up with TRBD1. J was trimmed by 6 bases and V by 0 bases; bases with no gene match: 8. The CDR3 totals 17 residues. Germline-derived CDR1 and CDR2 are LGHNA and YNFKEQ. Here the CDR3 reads CASSQDRAQGASGELFF. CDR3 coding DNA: TGTGCCAGCAGCCAAGATAGAGCACAGGGGGCATCCGGGGAGCTGTTTTTT.

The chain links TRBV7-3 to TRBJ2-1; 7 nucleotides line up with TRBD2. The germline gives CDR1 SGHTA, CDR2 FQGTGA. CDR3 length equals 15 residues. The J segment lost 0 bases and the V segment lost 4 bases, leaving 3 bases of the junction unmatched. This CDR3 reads CASSSSGASYNEQFF. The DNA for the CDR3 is TGTGCCAGCAGCTCGAGCGGGGCCTCCTACAATGAGCAGTTCTTC.

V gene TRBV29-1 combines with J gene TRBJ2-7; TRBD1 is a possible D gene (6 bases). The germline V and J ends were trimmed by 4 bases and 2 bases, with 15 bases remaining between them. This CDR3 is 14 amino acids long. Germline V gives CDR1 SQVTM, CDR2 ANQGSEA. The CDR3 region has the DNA TGCAGCGTTGTTTACAGGACAGAGACCTACGAGCAGTACTTC. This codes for CSVVYRTETYEQYF.

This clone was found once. The CDR3 protein is CASSQGSLTF. The CDR3 nucleotides are TGCGCCAGCAGCCAGGGGAGCCTGACTTTC. The chain is built from TRBV4-1 and TRBJ2-6; weak D call: TRBD2 (5 bases). V was cut by 3 bases and J by 15 bases, with 6 bases left in between. Germline V gives CDR1 MGHRA, CDR2 YSYEKL. The CDR3 is 10 residues long.